This TCR beta chain stems from a study of neurological immune-mediated disorders. Overall study results and limits: The multiple sclerosis repertoire cluster showed no association with any clinical or MRI feature. The authors stated that larger cohorts are needed. HTLV-1-associated myelopathy displayed the greatest TCR clonal expansion, and multiple sclerosis exhibited the smallest, lower than that of healthy controls.

This CDR3 contains 15 residues. Trimming removed 1 base from V and 1 base from J, with 8 bases in between. Looked up from germline, CDR1 is MNHNS and CDR2 is SASEGT. Unsorted libraries were derived from 2 million PBMCs stored at -80 C. This clonotype was counted ten times or more. Its antigen is as yet unknown. TCRdb used MiXCR to reprocess the 5' RACE reads, holding one entry per CDR3 protein. The sample shows 45,000 to 65,000 distinct CDR3 sequences, over 4% of them seen only once. The chain employs TRBV6-1 and TRBJ1-5; D not resolved. Sequencing was carried out using PBMCs. This sequence originates from a man between 50 and 59 years old with multiple sclerosis. CDR3 sequence: CASSEVVSSNQPQHF. The CDR3 nucleotides read TGTGCCAGCAGTGAAGTTGTATCCAGCAATCAGCCCCAGCATTTT.